The 24 T cell receptor beta chains below come from one sample, sequenced in a study of OX40 agonist ivuxolimab in advanced cancers. Data came from immunoSEQ multiplex PCR; TCRdb stores just in-frame clones and leaves some out. Altogether roughly 87,000 clones are present, roughly nine tenths being singletons, with the ten largest covering under 8.5%. This material consisted of CD4+ or CD8+ T cells sorted from blood, taken in a trial of the OX40 agonist ivuxolimab. Receptor source: an adult with an advanced solid tumor such as melanoma, head and neck, liver or kidney cancer.

CDR3 nucleotides: TGTGCCAGCAGCCGTTTGAACACCGGGGAGCTGTTTTTT. Translated: CASSRLNTGELFF. This chain links TRBV27 with TRBJ2-2; D unclear. V gave up 6 bases and J gave up 1 base, with 6 bases separating them. Germline assignment: CDR1 MNHEY and CDR2 SMNVEV (reference sequence). This CDR3 contains 13 residues.

This chain connects TRBV10-3 to TRBJ2-1; 10 bases align to TRBD2. J lost 5 bases, V lost 6 bases, and 4 bases had no gene match. The germline CDR1 and CDR2 sequences are ENHRY and SYGVKD. CDR3 length equals 14 residues. CDR3 in amino acids: CAIRGGLADNEQFF. In DNA, the CDR3 is TGTGCCATCAGGGGAGGACTAGCGGACAATGAGCAGTTCTTC.

This clone showed up just a few times. The chain employs TRBV28 and TRBJ1-2, with D unclear. The V end lost 6 bases, the J end lost 0 bases, and 14 bases lay between the germline ends. There are 15 residues in the CDR3. Germline V gene sequence: CDR1 MDHEN, CDR2 SYDVKM. The CDR3 reads CASSPRFATNYGYTF. The CDR3, as DNA: TGTGCCAGCAGCCCTCGATTCGCTACTAACTATGGCTACACCTTC.

This clone was picked up one time. This chain uses TRBV11-3 with TRBJ2-3; D might be TRBD2 (6 bases). CDR3 length: 14 amino acids. CDR1 and CDR2 from the germline V gene are SGHNT and YENEEA. V was clipped by 5 bases and J by 0 bases, with 9 bases between them. The CDR3 DNA reads TGTGCCAGCAGCCGGGGGTCTAGCACAGATACGCAGTATTTT. It encodes CASSRGSSTDTQYF.

V is TRBV15 and J is TRBJ1-1; no clear D gene. Trimming stripped 0 bases from V and 4 bases from J, with 9 bases between. The germline V gene encodes CDR1 LNHNV and CDR2 YYDKDF (reference sequence). The CDR3 loop spans 14 amino acids. The CDR3, as DNA: TGTGCCACCAGCAGAGATCTAGGGAGCACTGAAGCTTTCTTT. The encoded protein is CATSRDLGSTEAFF.

The chain has TRBV10-2 and TRBJ2-3, with 7 positions matching TRBD2. V lost 10 bases and J lost 0; bases outside the gene matches: 7. This CDR3 is 14 amino acids long. In germline, CDR1 is WSHSY, CDR2 SAAADI. The chain's CDR3 is CATSLADSTDTQYF. The CDR3 nucleotides are TGCGCCACCTCTCTAGCGGATAGCACAGATACGCAGTATTTT.

V is TRBV6-5 and J is TRBJ2-1; TRBD1 is a possible D gene (5 bases). CDR1 is MNHEY and CDR2 is SVGAGI in the germline V gene. This CDR3 is built from 16 residues. Trimming removed 0 bases at V and 6 bases at J, with 15 bases between. CDR3 nucleotide sequence: TGTGCCAGCAGTTACTCTCGGACCTATACAGGCAATGAGCAGTTCTTC. As protein: CASSYSRTYTGNEQFF.

The chain combines TRBV6-1 with TRBJ2-1, with 8 bases lining up with TRBD2. CDR3 size: 15 residues. Germline assignment: CDR1 MNHNS and CDR2 SASEGT. With V trimmed by 0 bases and J by 9 bases, 7 bases remained unmatched. The CDR3 loop is CASSEALAGFGEQFF. In nucleotides, the CDR3 is TGTGCCAGCAGTGAAGCTTTAGCGGGATTTGGTGAGCAGTTCTTC.

This chain uses TRBV6-5 with TRBJ2-1, with TRBD2 matching 7 bases. Per germline, CDR1 MNHEY and CDR2 SVGAGI. With 6 bases clipped from V and 0 bases from J, the junction kept 2 bases outside the gene matches. The CDR3 spans 14 residues. In nucleotides, the CDR3 is TGTGCCAGCAGCCGCGGGAGCTCCTACAATGAGCAGTTCTTC. As protein: CASSRGSSYNEQFF.

This clone appeared once. The gene calls are TRBV4-3 and TRBJ1-1; D is possibly TRBD1 (6 bases). The V end lost 0 bases, the J end lost 5 bases, and 13 bases lay between the germline ends. The CDR3 extends over 15 amino acids. Germline CDR1 reads LGHNA; CDR2 reads YSLEER. The CDR3 bases are TGCGCCAGCAGCCAAGAACAGGGTAGGTGGACTGAAGCTTTCTTT. It yields the protein CASSQEQGRWTEAFF.

V usage is TRBV23-1 and J usage is TRBJ2-5; 14 nucleotides line up with TRBD2. TRBV23-1 is treated as an ORF (open reading frame) with a function not yet certain. The CDR3 covers 19 residues. The V gene end was trimmed by 3 bases and the J gene end by 0 bases; junction bases not matched to a gene: 9. The CDR3 coding sequence is TGCGCCAGCAGTCAGGGGGGACTAGCGGGGGCCCGTTACCAAGAGACCCAGTACTTC. Protein sequence: CASSQGGLAGARYQETQYF.

The CDR3 region has the DNA TGTGCCAGCAGCCTCGGAATACTCGGGGGCGCACATGGCTACACCTTC. Its protein product is CASSLGILGGAHGYTF. V gene TRBV13 combines with J gene TRBJ1-2, with a tentative D call TRBD1 (6 bases). CDR3 length: 16 residues. V lost 5 bases and J lost 6, with 22 bases in between. Germline CDR1 is PRHDT and CDR2 is FYEKMQ (reference sequence).

V gene TRBV19 combines with J gene TRBJ1-1; D call uncertain. The germline V gene has CDR1 LNHDA and CDR2 SQIVND (reference sequence). The CDR3 consists of 16 residues. V was trimmed by 8 bases and J by 7 bases, leaving 26 bases between them. CDR3 residues: CASRLAAGGVRLEAFF. The CDR3 DNA reads as TGTGCCAGTCGGTTGGCTGCGGGCGGGGTTAGGCTTGAAGCTTTCTTT. The whole variable domain, filled in from reference TRBV19 and TRBJ1-1, reads DGGITQSPKYLFRKEGQNVTLSCEQNLNHDAMYWYRQDPGQGLRLIYYSQIVNDFQKGDIAEGYSVSREKKESFPLTVTSAQKNPTAFYLCASRLAAGGVRLEAFFGQGTRLTVV.

In this sample, this clone turned up once. The chain has TRBV2 and TRBJ2-1; TRBD2 aligns across 12 bases. The CDR3 is 13 residues long. The germline gives CDR1 SNHLY, CDR2 FYNNEI. V lost 10 bases to trimming and J lost 4 bases; unmatched junction nucleotides: 2. In DNA form, the CDR3 reads TGTGCCACCGGGACTAGCGGGTACAATGAGCAGTTCTTC. Protein: CATGTSGYNEQFF.

The chain recombines TRBV30 with TRBJ1-2; unclear D gene. Germline V gives CDR1 GTSNPN, CDR2 SVGIG (reference sequence). V was trimmed by 2 bases and J by 5 bases, leaving 9 bases between them. The CDR3 runs 12 residues. CDR3 region: CAWSSGDYGYTF. The CDR3 DNA sequence: TGTGCCTGGAGTTCCGGAGATTATGGCTACACCTTC.

J is TRBJ2-1 and V is TRBV4-3, with 7 bases that match TRBD1. The length of the CDR3 is 16 residues. CDR1 and CDR2 (germline): LGHNA, YSLEER. With 0 bases clipped from V and 4 bases from J, the junction kept 6 bases outside the gene matches. CDR3 in DNA: TGCGCCAGCAGCCAAGACCGGGACAGTGAATACAATGAGCAGTTCTTC. It translates to CASSQDRDSEYNEQFF.

The chain has TRBV4-3 and TRBJ1-6, with TRBD1 identical over 8 bases. The CDR3 sequence is 17 residues long. Trimming removed 1 base from V and 7 bases from J; junction bases left unmatched: 9. Germline CDR1 and CDR2: LGHNA and YSLEER. CDR3 loop: CASSQAFTGTGNSPLHF. Written as DNA, the CDR3 is TGCGCCAGCAGCCAAGCTTTTACCGGGACAGGAAATTCACCCCTCCACTTT.

The V gene is TRBV28, the J gene TRBJ2-6; tentative D call: TRBD1 (6 bases). The ends were cut back, 2 bases at V and 0 bases at J, with 17 bases in the middle. The CDR3 is 19 residues long. Germline loops: CDR1 MDHEN, CDR2 SYDVKM. The CDR3 loop reads CASSLVLPGQLSGANVLTF. As DNA, the CDR3 is TGTGCCAGCAGTTTAGTCCTCCCAGGACAGCTCTCTGGGGCCAACGTCCTGACTTTC.

The chain has TRBV4-3 and TRBJ1-6; TRBD1 matches 8 bases. Germline V gene data show CDR1 as LGHNA and CDR2 as YSLEER. V gave up 5 bases and J gave up 7 bases; unmatched junction bases: 4. The CDR3 extends over 14 amino acids. CDR3 nucleotide sequence: TGCGCCAGCAGCTGGGACAGGTCAAATTCACCCCTCCACTTT. Encoded protein: CASSWDRSNSPLHF.

V is TRBV4-1 and J is TRBJ2-7, with D possibly TRBD1 on 6 matching bases. Trimming pared 11 bases from V and 8 bases from J, leaving 25 bases between. CDR3 size: 14 residues. Germline-derived CDR1 and CDR2 are MGHRA and YSYEKL. The CDR3 DNA sequence: TGCGCCTCCGCCGTCGGGACATCTAGTACGAAGCAGTACTTC. Amino acid sequence: CASAVGTSSTKQYF.

This chain connects TRBV25-1 to TRBJ1-1; TRBD1 is a possible D gene (6 bases). The CDR3 covers 13 residues. Germline lookup yields CDR1 MGHDK and CDR2 SYGVNS. V lost 8 bases and J lost 1, with 11 bases in between. Here the CDR3 reads CASGRDKNTEAFF. The CDR3 DNA is TGTGCCAGCGGACGGGACAAGAACACTGAAGCTTTCTTT.

The CDR3 loop reads CASSHTELTSGGADTQYF. The CDR3 DNA reads as TGCGCCAGCAGCCATACCGAGCTTACTAGCGGGGGGGCAGATACGCAGTATTTT. The rearrangement uses TRBV4-3 and TRBJ2-3; 13 bases align to TRBD2. Trimming removed 3 bases from V and 4 bases from J; junction bases left unmatched: 10. CDR3 length: 18 residues. The germline CDR1 and CDR2 sequences are LGHNA and YSLEER.

V gene TRBV6-5 combines with J gene TRBJ1-1; 8 nucleotides agree with TRBD1. The CDR3 spans 15 residues. The ends lost 6 bases at V and 2 bases at J; junction bases unmatched: 8. Germline CDR1 is MNHEY and CDR2 is SVGAGI. Here the CDR3 reads CASSDPGTGNTEAFF. As DNA, the CDR3 is TGTGCCAGCAGCGATCCTGGGACAGGTAACACTGAAGCTTTCTTT.

V and J are TRBV28 and TRBJ2-7, with D maybe TRBD2 (6 bases). V dropped 3 bases and J dropped 0 bases, with 9 bases sitting between them. CDR1 is MDHEN and CDR2 is SYDVKM in the germline V gene. CDR3 length: 14 amino acids. The CDR3 is CASSFQGGSYEQYF. CDR3 coding DNA: TGTGCCAGCAGTTTTCAGGGAGGCTCCTACGAGCAGTACTTC.